These 19 T cell receptor beta chains were sequenced from one sample in a study of blood T cell repertoires in COVID-19. Method: immunoSEQ multiplex PCR; TCRdb's copy keeps in-frame clones and lacks some. The sample consists of hundreds of thousands of clones, roughly 90% of them appearing once. What was sequenced was PBMCs or T cells enriched from blood (not recorded which). The source is a woman in her 50s who had recovered from COVID-19.

V is TRBV30 and J is TRBJ2-1, with D possibly being TRBD2 (6 bases). Trimming shortened V by 2 bases and J by 6 bases, and 14 bases separated the two germline ends. The CDR3 is 14 residues long. CDR1 GTSNPN and CDR2 SVGIG come from the germline V gene (reference sequence). The CDR3 DNA sequence: TGTGCCTGGAGTCTTAGCGGAGGGGCCAATGAGCAGTTCTTC. Protein: CAWSLSGGANEQFF.

CDR3 in amino acids: CASSDGRGTGGGRTYEQYF. Written as DNA, the CDR3 is TGTGCCAGCAGTGACGGACGCGGGACAGGGGGGGGACGAACCTACGAGCAGTACTTC. The chain recombines TRBV6-1 with TRBJ2-7; 11 nucleotides agree with TRBD1. CDR1 is MNHNS, CDR2 SASEGT, per germline. The trim removed 3 bases at V and 2 bases at J, leaving 15 bases unmatched. The CDR3 sequence is 19 residues long.

The rearrangement links TRBV5-5 to TRBJ2-7, with 9 nucleotides matching TRBD2. Unmatched junction bases numbered 7, after V lost 4 bases and J lost 2 bases. Germline V CDR1 and CDR2: SGHKS, YYEKEE (reference sequence). The CDR3 length is 15 residues. The CDR3 region is CASSPPIAGAYEQYF. In DNA, the CDR3 is TGTGCCAGCAGCCCACCTATAGCGGGAGCCTACGAGCAGTACTTC.

This chain uses TRBV29-1 with TRBJ2-2; D gene unclear. The CDR3 covers 13 residues. V lost 7 bases, J lost 11 bases, and 20 bases lay in between. CDR1 is SQVTM and CDR2 is ANQGSEA in the germline V gene. CDR3 sequence (DNA): TGCAGCGCCGCCGCCCCGACGGTGGGCGAGCTGTTTTTT. It is translated as CSAAAPTVGELFF.

J is TRBJ1-1 and V is TRBV7-2; D may be TRBD1 (5 bases). The V gene's germline CDR1 is SGHTA and CDR2 FQGNSA. The CDR3 sequence is 12 residues long. Trimming took 5 bases from V and 5 from J, leaving 9 bases between them. DNA of the CDR3: TGTGCCAGCAGCCGACCAGGGACTGAAGCTTTCTTT. It codes for CASSRPGTEAFF.

The chain combines TRBV10-3 with TRBJ1-5; 9 positions agree with TRBD1. CDR1 is ENHRY, CDR2 SYGVKD, per germline. The V gene end was trimmed by 3 bases and the J gene end by 9 bases; junction bases not matched to a gene: 6. The CDR3 has 14 residues. CDR3: CAISDGGTGMPQHF. CDR3 bases: TGTGCCATCAGTGATGGAGGGACAGGGATGCCCCAGCATTTT.

The chain recombines TRBV28 with TRBJ2-1; 9 bases agree with TRBD2. Trimming took 6 bases from V and 9 from J; bases not matched to a gene: 18. Germline V CDR1 and CDR2: MDHEN, SYDVKM. The CDR3 length is 17 residues. This CDR3 reads CASSFQGFSGSFFEQFF. The CDR3 DNA reads as TGTGCCAGCAGCTTCCAGGGGTTTAGCGGGAGTTTCTTTGAGCAGTTCTTC. Complete variable domain (other parts from reference TRBV28 and TRBJ2-1): DVKVTQSSRYLVKRTGEKVFLECVQDMDHENMFWYRQDPGLGLRLIYFSYDVKMKEKGDIPEGYSVSREKKERFSLILESASTNQTSMYLCASSFQGFSGSFFEQFFGPGTRLTVL.

This chain connects TRBV3-1 (or the pseudogene TRBV3-2) to TRBJ1-1, with D possibly being TRBD1 (6 bases). This CDR3 spans 12 amino acids. Trimming took 5 bases from V and 6 from J, leaving 10 bases between them. CDR1 and CDR2 from the germline V gene are LGHDT and YNNKEL (reference sequence). CDR3 DNA sequence: TGTGCCAGCAGCTTTCGGACAGCTGAAGCTTTCTTT. Its translation is CASSFRTAEAFF.

The CDR3 here is CASSFDRFYGYTF. The CDR3 region has the DNA TGTGCCAGCAGTTTCGACAGGTTTTATGGCTACACCTTC. This chain uses TRBV6-5 with TRBJ1-2, with D possibly TRBD1 on 6 matching bases. This CDR3 is built from 13 residues. V lost 4 bases and J lost 5, with 11 bases in between. The germline CDR1 and CDR2 sequences are MNHEY and SVGAGI.

The chain links TRBV3-1 (or the pseudogene TRBV3-2) to TRBJ2-7; 9 bases agree with TRBD2. Germline CDR1 LGHDT, CDR2 YNNKEL (reference sequence). This CDR3 region has 16 residues. The V segment lost 1 base and the J segment 1 base; nucleotides outside the gene matches: 5. In DNA form, the CDR3 reads TGTGCCAGCAGCCAAGGGGCGGGAGGGGTGTCCTACGAGCAGTACTTC. Its translation is CASSQGAGGVSYEQYF.

The rearrangement joins TRBV7-3 to TRBJ2-7; TRBD2 is a possible D gene (5 bases). Germline V gene data show CDR1 as SGHTA and CDR2 as FQGTGA. The CDR3 runs to 13 residues. V was pared by 5 bases and J by 5 bases, with 13 bases between. The CDR3 DNA is TGTGCCAGCAGCCCCCGCGGACTCGACGAGCAGTACTTC. Translated, it gives CASSPRGLDEQYF.

The gene calls are TRBV30 and TRBJ1-2, with unresolved D. The CDR3 totals 11 residues. V lost 8 bases to trimming and J lost 6 bases, with 13 bases between them. The V gene's germline CDR1 is GTSNPN and CDR2 SVGIG (reference sequence). CDR3 residues: CALLRANGYTF. CDR3 nucleotides: TGTGCCCTGTTGCGCGCGAATGGCTACACCTTC.

V usage is TRBV5-1 and J usage is TRBJ2-1, with a tentative D call TRBD2 (5 bases). CDR1 is SGHRS and CDR2 is YFSETQ in the germline V gene. This CDR3 has 15 residues. Trimming took off 3 bases at V and 5 bases at J, with 15 bases between the two ends. The CDR3: CASSSSPRTDNEQFF. The CDR3 DNA sequence: TGCGCCAGCAGCTCATCGCCGCGGACTGACAATGAGCAGTTCTTC.

V and J are TRBV5-1 and TRBJ1-5; D perhaps matches TRBD1 (5 bases). The CDR3 has 14 residues. The germline V gene encodes CDR1 SGHRS and CDR2 YFSETQ. Between the trimmed V and J ends, which lost 1 base and 5 bases, there was a span of 10 bases. The CDR3 nucleotides read TGCGCCAGCAGCTTGTCTAGGGGTGATCAGCCCCAGCATTTT. As protein: CASSLSRGDQPQHF.

The V gene is TRBV7-2, the J gene TRBJ1-5; D is possibly TRBD1 (6 bases). The V end was cut by 1 base, the J end by 7 bases, with 8 bases between. Germline V gene sequence: CDR1 SGHTA, CDR2 FQGNSA. The length of the CDR3 is 13 residues. The CDR3: CASSLDREQPQHF. CDR3 coding DNA: TGTGCCAGCAGCTTAGACAGGGAACAGCCCCAGCATTTT.

V usage is TRBV5-1 and J usage is TRBJ2-7, with TRBD1 matching over 9 bases. Germline loops: CDR1 SGHRS, CDR2 YFSETQ. J was trimmed by 4 bases and V by 0 bases; bases with no gene match: 5. The CDR3 is 15 amino acids. Here the CDR3 reads CASSLEPGQGYEQYF. CDR3 in DNA: TGCGCCAGCAGCTTGGAGCCGGGACAGGGTTACGAGCAGTACTTC.

This sequence joins TRBV29-1 and TRBJ1-2; no firm D call. Trimming removed 4 bases from V and 0 bases from J, with 9 bases in between. The CDR3 runs 13 residues. The germline V gene encodes CDR1 SQVTM and CDR2 ANQGSEA. The CDR3 reads CSVVVRANYGYTF. The DNA for the CDR3 is TGCAGCGTTGTCGTGCGGGCTAACTATGGCTACACCTTC.

The genes are TRBV6-5 and TRBJ1-2; TRBD1 matches at 8 bases. The CDR3 is 15 residues long. Germline V gene data show CDR1 as MNHEY and CDR2 as SVGAGI. Trimming cost V 4 bases and J 6 bases; bases outside gene matches: 10. The CDR3 DNA reads TGTGCCAGCAGTTCCGCCGGGACAGGCTCTGATGGCTACACCTTC. Translated: CASSSAGTGSDGYTF.

The chain joins TRBV5-8 to TRBJ1-1; the match to TRBD1 covers 9 bases. V was clipped by 3 bases and J by 6 bases; unmatched bases: 3. CDR1 and CDR2 from the germline V gene are SGHTS and YDEGEE. This CDR3 spans 13 amino acids. The CDR3 loop reads CASSWTGAAEAFF. The CDR3 DNA sequence: TGTGCCAGCAGCTGGACAGGGGCCGCTGAAGCTTTCTTT. The variable domain in full, with the rest retrieved from reference TRBV5-8 and TRBJ1-1, is EAGVTQSPTHLIKTRGQQATLRCSPISGHTSVYWYQQALGLGLQFLLWYDEGEERNRGNFPPRFSGRQFPNYSSELNVNALELEDSALYLCASSWTGAAEAFFGQGTRLTVV.